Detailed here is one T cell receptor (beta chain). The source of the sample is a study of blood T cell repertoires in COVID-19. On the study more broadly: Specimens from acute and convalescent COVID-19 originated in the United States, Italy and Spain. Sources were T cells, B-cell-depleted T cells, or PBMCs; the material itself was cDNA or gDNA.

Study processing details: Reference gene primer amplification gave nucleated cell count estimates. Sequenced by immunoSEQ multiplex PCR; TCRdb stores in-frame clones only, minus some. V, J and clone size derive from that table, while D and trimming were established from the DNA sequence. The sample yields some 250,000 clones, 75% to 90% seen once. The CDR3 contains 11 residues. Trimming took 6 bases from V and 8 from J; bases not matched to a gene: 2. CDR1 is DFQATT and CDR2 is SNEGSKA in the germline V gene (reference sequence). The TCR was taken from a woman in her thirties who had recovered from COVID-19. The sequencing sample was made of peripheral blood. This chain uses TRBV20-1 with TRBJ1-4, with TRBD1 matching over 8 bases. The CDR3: CSARDREKLFF. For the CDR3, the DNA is TGCAGTGCAAGGGACAGGGAAAAACTGTTTTTT.